The rows below give T cell receptor beta chains drawn from one sample of a study of T cells after yellow fever vaccination. TCRdb fed the 5' RACE reads into MiXCR, producing one record per CDR3 protein. The sample yields about 340,000 distinct CDR3 sequences, approximately 12% seen once. The material was CD4+ T cells sorted from PBMCs, obtained 15 days after the yellow fever booster vaccination. All receptors come from a man in his late teens or twenties who received the YFV17D yellow fever vaccine. Each CDR3 is given with its conserved first and last residue. A D gene is named only where the DNA matches it firmly. Expanded clones are given a class, and other clones once, few, many or no size at all.

D: NA
size: few
J: TRBJ1-1
V: TRBV4-1
DNA: TGCGCCAGCAGCCACCTATCCCTTCGACGGCAGAACACTGAAGCTTTCTTT
CDR3: CASSHLSLRRQNTEAFF

D: NA
size: few
J: TRBJ1-6
V: TRBV4-3
DNA: TGCGCCAGCAGTCCCAGTCTCTCCTATAATTCACCCCTCCACTTT
CDR3: CASSPSLSYNSPLHF

D: NA
size: NA
J: TRBJ2-2
V: TRBV7-2
DNA: TGTGCCACCGCGGACAGAGGGGGGGGGCGAGGCAGGGAGCTGTTTTTT
CDR3: CATADRGGGRGRELFF

D: NA
size: few
J: TRBJ1-1
V: TRBV5-1
DNA: TGCGCCAGCAGCTCGAGGACCGCGAACACTGAAGCTTTCTTT
CDR3: CASSSRTANTEAFF

D: NA
size: many
J: TRBJ2-2
V: TRBV7-2
DNA: TGTGCCAGCAGCCGAGGGAAGGCTCGAACCGGGGAGCTGTTTTTT
CDR3: CASSRGKARTGELFF

D: NA
size: many
J: TRBJ1-1
V: TRBV19
DNA: TGTGCCAGTAGTATTGGGGGGAGCTTCACTGAAGCTTTCTTT
CDR3: CASSIGGSFTEAFF

D: TRBD2
size: many
J: TRBJ2-5
V: TRBV12-3/TRBV12-4
DNA: TGTGCCAGCTCCGGGGCGGGGGGCCGAATAGAGACCCAGTACTTC
CDR3: CASSGAGGRIETQYF

D: NA
size: many
J: TRBJ2-3
V: TRBV7-2
DNA: TGTGCCAGCAGCTTGGACGGAGCTGCAGATACGCAGTATTTT
CDR3: CASSLDGAADTQYF

D: TRBD1
size: few
J: TRBJ1-2
V: TRBV18
DNA: TGTGCCAGCTCATACGACAGGGAAAACTATGGCTACACCTTC
CDR3: CASSYDRENYGYTF

D: NA
size: few
J: TRBJ2-7
V: TRBV4-3
DNA: TGCGCCAGCAGCCCGCACCCCCTAGCTCCCGAGCAGTACTTC
CDR3: CASSPHPLAPEQYF

D: TRBD1
size: NA
J: TRBJ1-1
V: TRBV5-1
DNA: TGCGCCAGCAGCAAAGACAGGGTAGCTTTCTTT
CDR3: CASSKDRVAFF

D: NA
size: many
J: TRBJ2-1
V: TRBV5-1
DNA: TGCGCCAGCAGCTTGGAGACCGTCAATGAGCAGTTCTTC
CDR3: CASSLETVNEQFF

D: TRBD1
size: few
J: TRBJ1-2
V: TRBV7-2
DNA: TGTGCCAGCAGCCCGGGACAGGCTAGACACTATGGCTACACCTTC
CDR3: CASSPGQARHYGYTF

D: NA
size: NA
J: TRBJ2-5
V: TRBV20-1
DNA: TGCAGTGCTACTCACGGACTGAGAGAGACCCAGTACTTC
CDR3: CSATHGLRETQYF

D: NA
size: many
J: TRBJ1-2
V: TRBV4-1
DNA: TGCGCCAGCAGCCAAGAAGGCCGCGCGCGCTATGGCTACACCTTC
CDR3: CASSQEGRARYGYTF

D: NA
size: few
J: TRBJ2-5
V: TRBV7-2
DNA: TGTGCCAGCAGCCCATGGGCTAGTTTAGAGACCCAGTACTTC
CDR3: CASSPWASLETQYF

D: NA
size: NA
J: TRBJ2-3
V: TRBV9
DNA: TGTGCCAGCAGCGTAGAGGTGAGGGGGGATACGCAGTATTTT
CDR3: CASSVEVRGDTQYF

D: NA
size: NA
J: TRBJ2-5
V: TRBV11-2
DNA: TGTGCCAGCAGCTTAGTCTTCAGGGCAGAGACCCAGTACTTC
CDR3: CASSLVFRAETQYF

D: TRBD1
size: many
J: TRBJ2-4
V: TRBV20-1
DNA: TGCAGTGCCCCGGACAGGGTTAAAAACATTCAGTACTTC
CDR3: CSAPDRVKNIQYF

D: NA
size: few
J: TRBJ2-5
V: TRBV7-2
DNA: TGTGCCAGCAGCTTAGGTGCCGCCGAGGAGACCCAGTACTTC
CDR3: CASSLGAAEETQYF

D: NA
size: few
J: TRBJ2-3
V: TRBV5-1
DNA: TGCGCCAGCAGCTTGGGGTCTTCGGGGGTTCGGACCACAGATACGCAGTATTTT
CDR3: CASSLGSSGVRTTDTQYF

D: TRBD1
size: few
J: TRBJ2-2
V: TRBV5-8
DNA: TGTGCCAGCAGACCGACAGGGGATTGGGTTATTGCCTTGAACACCGGGGAGCTGTTTTTT
CDR3: CASRPTGDWVIALNTGELFF

D: NA
size: few
J: TRBJ2-5
V: TRBV7-2
DNA: TGTGCCAGCAGCTTAGTTCTAGCTGAGACCCAGTACTTC
CDR3: CASSLVLAETQYF

D: NA
size: many
J: TRBJ2-5
V: TRBV20-1
DNA: TGCAGTGCTCCCAGGGTGGACGGTTCAGAGACCCAGTACTTC
CDR3: CSAPRVDGSETQYF